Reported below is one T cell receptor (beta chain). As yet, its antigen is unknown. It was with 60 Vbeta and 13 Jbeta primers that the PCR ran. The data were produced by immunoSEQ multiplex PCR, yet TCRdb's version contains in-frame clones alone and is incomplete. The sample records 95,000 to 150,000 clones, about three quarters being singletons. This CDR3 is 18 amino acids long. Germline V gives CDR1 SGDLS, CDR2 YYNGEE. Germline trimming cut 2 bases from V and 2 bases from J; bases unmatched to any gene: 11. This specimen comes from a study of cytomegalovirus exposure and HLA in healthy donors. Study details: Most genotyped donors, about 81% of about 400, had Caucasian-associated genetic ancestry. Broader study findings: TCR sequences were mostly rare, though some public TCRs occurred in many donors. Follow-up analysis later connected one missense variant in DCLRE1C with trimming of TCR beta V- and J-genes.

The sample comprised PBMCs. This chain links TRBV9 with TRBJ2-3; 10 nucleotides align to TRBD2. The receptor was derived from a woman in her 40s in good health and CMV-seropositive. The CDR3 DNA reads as TGTGCCAGCAGCGTGATAGCGGGAGGAGAATCCTTCACAGATACGCAGTATTTT. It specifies CASSVIAGGESFTDTQYF. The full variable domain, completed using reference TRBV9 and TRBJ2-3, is DSGVTQTPKHLITATGQRVTLRCSPRSGDLSVYWYQQSLDQGLQFLIQYYNGEERAKGNILERFSAQQFPDLHSELNLSSLELGDSALYFCASSVIAGGESFTDTQYFGPGTRLTVL.